This section outlines one T cell receptor (beta chain) sequence together with its context. Data came from immunoSEQ multiplex PCR; TCRdb stores just in-frame clones and leaves some out. The sample consists of more than 200,000 clones, roughly 84% of them appearing once. Germline-derived CDR1 and CDR2 are SGHNT and YENEEA. Germline trimming cut 2 bases from V and 3 bases from J; bases unmatched to any gene: 0. The CDR3 is 14 amino acids. This entry comes from a study of blood T cell repertoires in COVID-19. Sample: peripheral blood. The J gene is TRBJ2-1, the V gene TRBV11-3; 8 bases map to TRBD2. The sequence derives from a middle-aged man with acute or convalescent COVID-19. The CDR3 region is CASSLSGSYNEQFF. The CDR3 region has the DNA TGTGCCAGCAGCTTAAGCGGGAGCTACAATGAGCAGTTCTTC. The full variable domain, rest sourced from reference TRBV11-3 and TRBJ2-1, is EAGVVQSPRYKIIEKKQPVAFWCNPISGHNTLYWYLQNLGQGPELLIRYENEEAVDDSQLPKDRFSAERLKGVDSTLKIQPAELGDSAVYLCASSLSGSYNEQFFGPGTRLTVL.